Listed here are 10 T cell receptor beta chains from one sample, sequenced in a study of T cell repertoires in cytomegalovirus infection. TCRdb analysed the reads with MiXCR anew, one entry per CDR3 protein. This table holds about 180,000 distinct CDR3 sequences, roughly 14% found once. Sequences were obtained from PBMCs. Source of these receptors: a human donor in good health (CMV status not recorded). Some clones in this sample may be carry-over from other donors' samples.

V and J are TRBV5-5 and TRBJ1-6; tentative D call: TRBD1 (5 bases). The CDR3 contains 17 residues. The V end was cut by 1 base, the J end by 8 bases, with 19 bases between. CDR1 is SGHKS, CDR2 YYEKEE, per germline (reference sequence). CDR3 loop: CASSLPVGGVRDSPLHF. The CDR3 nucleotides are TGTGCCAGCAGCTTGCCCGTGGGGGGTGTGAGGGATTCACCCCTCCACTTT.

The chain is built from TRBV28 and TRBJ1-2; maybe TRBD1 (5 bases). V was clipped by 5 bases and J by 8 bases, with 18 bases between them. CDR1 and CDR2 from the germline V gene are MDHEN and SYDVKM. The CDR3 totals 14 residues. The CDR3 nucleotides read TGTGCCAGCAGTCCCGAAGGCAGGGCGCGAGGCTACACCTTC. Translated: CASSPEGRARGYTF.

V gene TRBV12-3 or TRBV12-4 combines with J gene TRBJ2-5; TRBD2 is a possible D gene (6 bases). The CDR3 extends over 13 amino acids. The germline V and J ends were trimmed by 4 bases and 7 bases, with 13 bases remaining between them. CDR3 sequence: CASSSGSGGTQYF. Written as DNA, the CDR3 is TGTGCCAGCAGTTCAGGGTCCGGGGGGACCCAGTACTTC.

This clonotype was recorded many times. This chain joins TRBV7-2 and TRBJ2-5; no clear D. Trimming removed 3 bases at V and 0 bases at J, with 5 bases between. Germline assignment: CDR1 SGHTA and CDR2 FQGNSA. The CDR3 loop spans 13 amino acids. The CDR3 region has the DNA TGTGCCAGCAGCTTCGCTTACCAAGAGACCCAGTACTTC. Translated: CASSFAYQETQYF.

This clonotype occurred many times. The rearrangement joins TRBV28 to TRBJ2-6; TRBD1 matches at 12 bases. With V trimmed by 4 bases and J by 4 bases, 5 bases remained unmatched. CDR1 MDHEN and CDR2 SYDVKM come from the germline V gene. This CDR3 is built from 17 residues. CDR3 nucleotides: TGTGCCAGCAGTTCACCGGGACAGGGGGCCGGGGCCAACGTCCTGACTTTC. This translates into CASSSPGQGAGANVLTF.

This clonotype appeared many times. This chain connects TRBV7-2 to TRBJ2-7, with unresolved D. The length of the CDR3 is 15 residues. Germline CDR1 reads SGHTA; CDR2 reads FQGNSA. Trimming took off 5 bases at V and 0 bases at J, with 14 bases between the two ends. CDR3 sequence (DNA): TGTGCCAGCAGCCCCGACTCTCAGAGCTCCTACGAGCAGTACTTC. Protein: CASSPDSQSSYEQYF.

The chain joins TRBV19 to TRBJ2-7; 8 bases align to TRBD1. V dropped 6 bases and J dropped 7; count of bases not matched to a gene: 5. The CDR3 contains 12 residues. Germline V CDR1 and CDR2: LNHDA, SQIVND (reference sequence). The CDR3 protein is CASSRDRLEQYF. The CDR3 coding sequence is TGTGCCAGTAGCAGGGACAGGCTGGAGCAGTACTTC.

This clonotype was seen more than once but under ten times. The rearrangement joins TRBV24-1 to TRBJ2-3, with 9 positions matching TRBD1. V lost 5 bases and J lost 1; bases outside the gene matches: 9. Germline loops: CDR1 KGHDR, CDR2 SFDVKD. The CDR3 spans 17 residues. CDR3 protein: CATSAPGQGRGTDTQYF. DNA for the CDR3: TGTGCCACCAGTGCCCCGGGACAGGGCCGGGGCACAGATACGCAGTATTTT.

V and J are TRBV25-1 and TRBJ1-2; D gene ambiguous. V lost 4 bases to trimming and J lost 8 bases, with 14 bases between them. Germline lookup yields CDR1 MGHDK and CDR2 SYGVNS. This CDR3 is 13 amino acids long. The CDR3 DNA reads TGTGCCAGCAGTGGGCAGTCAACAAGAGGCTACACCTTC. Amino acids: CASSGQSTRGYTF.

The J gene is TRBJ1-1, the V gene TRBV7-9; maybe TRBD1 (6 bases). The CDR3 is 15 residues long. V shed 2 bases and J shed 0 bases, with 10 bases lying between them. Germline CDR1 and CDR2: SEHNR and FQNEAQ (reference sequence). DNA for the CDR3: TGTGCCAGCAGCTTACTGCAGGGGATGAACACTGAAGCTTTCTTT. Translation: CASSLLQGMNTEAFF. Full variable domain (remainder filled in from reference TRBV7-9 and TRBJ1-1): DTGVSQNPRHKITKRGQNVTFRCDPISEHNRLYWYRQTLGQGPEFLTYFQNEAQLEKSRLLSDRFSAERPKGSFSTLEIQRTEQGDSAMYLCASSLLQGMNTEAFFGQGTRLTVV.